The rows below give T cell receptor beta chains drawn from one sample of a study of T cell responses to AZD1222 COVID-19 vaccine. The repertoire was sequenced with immunoSEQ multiplex PCR; TCRdb's copy has only in-frame clones and lacks some. The sample shows under 95,000 clones, roughly 90% of them seen only once. This sample comprised peripheral blood, obtained 28 days after the second AZD1222 dose. These receptors were collected from an adult who received the AZD1222 COVID-19 vaccine. Each CDR3 is given with its conserved first and last residue. A D gene is named only where the DNA matches it firmly. Clone size appears in some rows only: once, few, many, or a class for an expanded clone.

D gene,clone size,V gene,J gene,CDR3 DNA,CDR3 protein
TRBD1,.,TRBV6-5,TRBJ1-2,TGTGCCAGCAGGAACCCGGGACAGAGGGCCTATGGCTACACCTTC,CASRNPGQRAYGYTF
.,.,TRBV5-4,TRBJ1-6,TGTGCCAGCAGCTTGGGGCAGATTAATTCACCCCTCCACTTT,CASSLGQINSPLHF
TRBD2,.,TRBV5-1,TRBJ2-7,TGCGCCAGCAGCTCCCGACTAGCGGGGAGGTTCTACGAGCAGTACTTC,CASSSRLAGRFYEQYF
.,.,TRBV28,TRBJ1-6,TGTGCCAGCAGTTTAGTCCTGTCGGATTCACCCCTCCACTTT,CASSLVLSDSPLHF
TRBD1,.,TRBV5-1,TRBJ1-3,TGCGCCAGCAGCCCCCGGCAGGGGGCTGGAAACACCATATATTTT,CASSPRQGAGNTIYF
.,.,TRBV6-6,TRBJ1-5,TGTGCCATCGCTACAGGGTACCGCCAGCCCCAGCATTTT,CAIATGYRQPQHF
TRBD1,.,TRBV28,TRBJ2-7,TGTGCCAGCAGCCGAGACAGGGCCTACGAGCAGTACTTC,CASSRDRAYEQYF
.,.,TRBV18,TRBJ1-2,TGTGCCAGCTCCGAGGACGGATCCTATGGCTACACCTTC,CASSEDGSYGYTF
TRBD2,.,TRBV6-1,TRBJ2-3,TGTGCCAGCAGTGAAAAGAGCCCCGAGTGGTTAGCGGGGGGGCGATTCACAGATACGCAGTATTTT,CASSEKSPEWLAGGRFTDTQYF
.,.,TRBV18,TRBJ1-5,TGTGCCAGCTCACCAGAGGTCTATCAGCCCCAGCATTTT,CASSPEVYQPQHF
.,.,TRBV7-3,TRBJ1-4,TGTGCCAGCAGCTTAACGGGCATTGCAACTAATGAAAAACTGTTTTTT,CASSLTGIATNEKLFF
.,.,TRBV5-6,TRBJ2-1,TGTGCCAGCAGCTTGGAGGCCGTGAGCTCCTACAATGAGCAGTTCTTC,CASSLEAVSSYNEQFF
.,few,TRBV7-8,TRBJ1-6,TGTGCCAGCAGCTTAGCGGCGGCAGGGACTAATTCACCCCTCCACTTT,CASSLAAAGTNSPLHF
TRBD1,.,TRBV6-5,TRBJ2-7,TGTGCCAGCAGTTCACAGGGGGCGGCATACGAGCAGTACTTC,CASSSQGAAYEQYF
.,.,TRBV4-2,TRBJ1-5,TGTGCCAGCAGCCAACAACCCCGGGACCTCGGGGGCGATCAGCCCCAGCATTTT,CASSQQPRDLGGDQPQHF
TRBD1,.,TRBV7-9,TRBJ2-5,TGTGCCAGCAGCCCAGGACAGGGGGCAGAGACCCAGTACTTC,CASSPGQGAETQYF
.,few,TRBV11-1,TRBJ1-1,TGTGCCAGCAGCTTAGCGGAGGGCACTGAAGCTTTCTTT,CASSLAEGTEAFF
.,.,TRBV6-5,TRBJ2-5,TGTGCCAGCAGTTACCCCCGGGGCAGCCCGCAAGAGACCCAGTACTTC,CASSYPRGSPQETQYF
.,.,TRBV6-5,TRBJ1-2,TGTGCCAGCAAAACGGGGCGCGGCTACACCTTC,CASKTGRGYTF
.,.,TRBV6-5,TRBJ2-7,TGTGCCAGCAGTTACAGGCGGGACTACGAGCAGTACTTC,CASSYRRDYEQYF
.,.,TRBV7-9,TRBJ1-2,TGTGCCAGCAGCCAGGGGAACTATGGCTACACCTTC,CASSQGNYGYTF
TRBD1,.,TRBV6-2/TRBV6-3,TRBJ2-3,TGTGCCAGCAGCCGGGTGGGGACTCAGGGACAGGGTCCTCCAGATACGCAGTATTTT,CASSRVGTQGQGPPDTQYF
.,.,TRBV19,TRBJ2-3,TGTGCCAGTAGTATGGGTCTAGCCGTCACAGATACGCAGTATTTT,CASSMGLAVTDTQYF
.,.,TRBV5-1,TRBJ1-5,TGCGCCAGCAGCTTGGGTCAGCGAAATCAGCCCCAGCATTTT,CASSLGQRNQPQHF
.,.,TRBV10-3,TRBJ1-2,TGTGCCATCAGTGAGTCGGGACGGAACTATGGCTACACCTTC,CAISESGRNYGYTF
.,few,TRBV7-6,TRBJ2-7,TGTGCCAGCAGCCCGTTCCTCGGAGGCTCCTACGAGCAGTACTTC,CASSPFLGGSYEQYF
TRBD1,.,TRBV25-1,TRBJ2-7,TGTGCCAGCACTCAGACAGGGACGACCTTTGGCGAGCAGTACTTC,CASTQTGTTFGEQYF
TRBD1,.,TRBV11-1,TRBJ2-1,TGTGCCAGCAGCTTCCGTGGACAGGGCGCGTACAATGAGCAGTTCTTC,CASSFRGQGAYNEQFF
TRBD2,.,TRBV5-4,TRBJ2-1,TGTGCCAGCAGCTCAGCGGGGGGTTACTACAATGAGCAGTTCTTC,CASSSAGGYYNEQFF
.,.,TRBV4-1,TRBJ2-7,TGCGCCAGCAGCCAAGGGGACGAGCAGTACTTC,CASSQGDEQYF
TRBD1,.,TRBV5-5,TRBJ1-4,TGTGCCAGCAGCTGGCCCGGGACAGGGTTTTTACAGAATGAAAAACTGTTTTTT,CASSWPGTGFLQNEKLFF
TRBD2,.,TRBV28,TRBJ2-7,TGTGCCAGCAGTTTTGAAATCTGGGGACTAGCGTCCTACGAGCAGTACTTC,CASSFEIWGLASYEQYF
TRBD2,.,TRBV5-1,TRBJ2-7,TGCGCCAGCAGTACCCTAGCGGGGGAAACCTACGAGCAGTACTTC,CASSTLAGETYEQYF
.,.,TRBV5-1,TRBJ2-1,TGCGCCAGCAGCTTGAGGCAGGGGCCTTTCGATGAGCAGTTCTTC,CASSLRQGPFDEQFF
.,.,TRBV12-3/TRBV12-4,TRBJ1-5,TGTGCCAGCACCCGGGGTAGCAATCAGCCCCAGCATTTT,CASTRGSNQPQHF
TRBD1,.,TRBV5-6,TRBJ1-1,TGTGCCAGCAGCTCTATCCGGGACAGGGGAAGAACTGAAGCTTTCTTT,CASSSIRDRGRTEAFF
.,.,TRBV14,TRBJ1-3,TGTGCCAGCAGCCAACCACGGGATCCTCGTGGAAACACCATATATTTT,CASSQPRDPRGNTIYF
TRBD1,.,TRBV7-2,TRBJ1-1,TGTGCCAGCAGCTACTCCGGGACAGCTCTGAACACTGAAGCTTTCTTT,CASSYSGTALNTEAFF
.,.,TRBV3-1/TRBV3-2,TRBJ1-1,TGTGCCAGCAGCCAAGATTCGATCAGGGCCACTGAAGCTTTCTTT,CASSQDSIRATEAFF
.,.,TRBV12-3/TRBV12-4,TRBJ1-1,TGTGTCACCGGAGGGAACACTGAAGCTTTCTTT,CVTGGNTEAFF
TRBD1,once,TRBV6-5,TRBJ2-3,TGTGCCAGCAGGCAGACAGGGGGCGAAGATACGCAGTATTTT,CASRQTGGEDTQYF
TRBD1,.,TRBV7-2,TRBJ1-5,TGTGCCAGCAGCTTAAGGACAGGGTTCAATCAGCCCCAGCATTTT,CASSLRTGFNQPQHF
TRBD1,once,TRBV6-5,TRBJ2-7,TGTGCCAGCACTAGAGGCAGGACAGGGCCCTACGAGCAGTACTTC,CASTRGRTGPYEQYF
.,.,TRBV7-2,TRBJ1-6,TGTGCCAGCAGCCCCACACAGGGCTATAATTCACCCCTCCACTTT,CASSPTQGYNSPLHF
.,once,TRBV7-9,TRBJ2-2,TGTGCCAGCAGCTTGCGTAGGTTTCAGAGAGGGGAGCTGTTTTTT,CASSLRRFQRGELFF
TRBD1,.,TRBV2,TRBJ1-1,TGTGCCAGCAGGGGACAGGGTAGGACTGAAGCTTTCTTT,CASRGQGRTEAFF
.,.,TRBV7-6,TRBJ2-2,TGTGCCAGCAGCTCGAATACTAACACCGGGGAGCTGTTTTTT,CASSSNTNTGELFF
TRBD2,few,TRBV5-1,TRBJ2-3,TGCGCCAGCAGCTTGCTCACCGGGACTAGCGGGGGAGATACGCAGTATTTT,CASSLLTGTSGGDTQYF
TRBD1,.,TRBV5-1,TRBJ1-3,TGCGCCAGCAGCGCAGCCGGGACAGGGGGAAACACCATATATTTT,CASSAAGTGGNTIYF
TRBD1,few,TRBV4-1,TRBJ1-5,TGCGCCAGCAGCCAGGCCCGGGACAGGGTGAGTGTCGGCAATCAGCCCCAGCATTTT,CASSQARDRVSVGNQPQHF
.,.,TRBV9,TRBJ2-2,TGTGCCAGCACCTTGGGGGCGGCAGAGACCGGGGAGCTGTTTTTT,CASTLGAAETGELFF
.,.,TRBV30,TRBJ2-5,TGTGCCTGGAGCCTAACAGGGGAGGGAAGGGAGACCCAGTACTTC,CAWSLTGEGRETQYF
.,.,TRBV5-1,TRBJ2-5,TGCGCCAGCAGCTTCGGGGGAGCGACACTCCAAGAGACCCAGTACTTC,CASSFGGATLQETQYF
.,.,TRBV6-5,TRBJ1-5,TGTGCCAGCAGTTACTCGATTAATCAGCCCCAGCATTTT,CASSYSINQPQHF
.,few,TRBV7-9,TRBJ2-3,TGTGCCAGCAGCTCGTGGATTAGCACAGATACGCAGTATTTT,CASSSWISTDTQYF